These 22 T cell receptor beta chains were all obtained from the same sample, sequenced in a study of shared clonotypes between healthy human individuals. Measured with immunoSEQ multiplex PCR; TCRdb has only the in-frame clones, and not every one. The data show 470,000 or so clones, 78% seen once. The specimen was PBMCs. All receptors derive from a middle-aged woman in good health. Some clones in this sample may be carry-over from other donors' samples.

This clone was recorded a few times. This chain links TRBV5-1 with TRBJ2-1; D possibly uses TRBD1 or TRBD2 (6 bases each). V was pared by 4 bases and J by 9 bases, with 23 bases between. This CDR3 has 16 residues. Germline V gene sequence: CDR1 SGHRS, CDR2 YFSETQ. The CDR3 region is CASSAEAGTSWREQFF. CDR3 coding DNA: TGCGCCAGCAGCGCAGAGGCGGGGACAAGCTGGCGTGAGCAGTTCTTC.

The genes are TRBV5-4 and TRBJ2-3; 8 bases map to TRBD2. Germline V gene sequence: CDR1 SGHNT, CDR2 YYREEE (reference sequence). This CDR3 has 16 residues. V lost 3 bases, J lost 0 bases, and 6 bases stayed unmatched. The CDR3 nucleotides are TGTGCCAGCAGCTCACTAGCGGAGGGTAGCACAGATACGCAGTATTTT. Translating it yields CASSSLAEGSTDTQYF.

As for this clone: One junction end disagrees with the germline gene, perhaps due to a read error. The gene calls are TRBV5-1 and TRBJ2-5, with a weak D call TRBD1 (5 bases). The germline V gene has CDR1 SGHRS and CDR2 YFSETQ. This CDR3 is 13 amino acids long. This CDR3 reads CASSFGRTDTLDF. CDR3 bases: TGCGCCAGCAGCTTTGGCCGGACGGACACTTTGGACTTC.

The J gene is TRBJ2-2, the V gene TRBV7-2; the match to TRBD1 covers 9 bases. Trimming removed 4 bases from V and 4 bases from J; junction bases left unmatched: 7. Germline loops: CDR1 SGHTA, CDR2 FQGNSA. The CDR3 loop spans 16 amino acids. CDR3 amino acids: CASSSYRGPGTGELFF. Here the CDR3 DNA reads TGTGCCAGCAGCTCCTACAGGGGGCCGGGCACCGGGGAGCTGTTTTTT.

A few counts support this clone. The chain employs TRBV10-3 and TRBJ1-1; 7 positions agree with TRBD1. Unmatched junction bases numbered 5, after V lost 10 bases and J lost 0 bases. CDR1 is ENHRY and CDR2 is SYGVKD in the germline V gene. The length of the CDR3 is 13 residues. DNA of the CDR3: TGTGCCACCACAGGGGTAGTGAACACTGAAGCTTTCTTT. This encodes CATTGVVNTEAFF.

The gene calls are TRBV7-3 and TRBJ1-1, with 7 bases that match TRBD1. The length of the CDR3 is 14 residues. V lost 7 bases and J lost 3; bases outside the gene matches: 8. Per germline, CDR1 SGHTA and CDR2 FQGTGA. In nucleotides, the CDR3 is TGTGCCAGCACCCCGACAGGGATTGACACTGAAGCTTTCTTT. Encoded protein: CASTPTGIDTEAFF. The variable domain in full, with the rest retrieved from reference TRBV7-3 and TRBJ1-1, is GAGVSQTPSNKVTEKGKYVELRCDPISGHTALYWYRQSLGQGPEFLIYFQGTGAADDSGLPNDRFFAVRPEGSVSTLKIQRTERGDSAVYLCASTPTGIDTEAFFGQGTRLTVV.

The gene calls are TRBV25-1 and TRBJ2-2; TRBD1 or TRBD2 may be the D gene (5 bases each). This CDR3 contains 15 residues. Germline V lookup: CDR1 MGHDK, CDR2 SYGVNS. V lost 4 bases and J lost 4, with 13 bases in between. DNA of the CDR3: TGTGCCAGCAGTGCCTACCGGGACCGCACCGGGGAGCTGTTTTTT. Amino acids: CASSAYRDRTGELFF.

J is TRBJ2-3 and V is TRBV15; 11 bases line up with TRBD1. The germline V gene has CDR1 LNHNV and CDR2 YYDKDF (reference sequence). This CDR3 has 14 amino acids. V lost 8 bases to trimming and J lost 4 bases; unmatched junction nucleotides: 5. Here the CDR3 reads CATRRTGGPDTQYF. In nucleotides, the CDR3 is TGTGCCACCCGTCGGACAGGGGGCCCAGATACGCAGTATTTT.

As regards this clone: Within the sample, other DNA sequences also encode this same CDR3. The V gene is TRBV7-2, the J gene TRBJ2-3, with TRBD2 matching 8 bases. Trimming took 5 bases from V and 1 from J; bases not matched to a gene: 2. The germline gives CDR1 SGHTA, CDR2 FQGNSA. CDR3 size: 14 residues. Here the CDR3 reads CASSPGGGTDTQYF. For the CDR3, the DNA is TGTGCCAGCAGCCCGGGGGGGGGCACAGATACGCAGTATTTT.

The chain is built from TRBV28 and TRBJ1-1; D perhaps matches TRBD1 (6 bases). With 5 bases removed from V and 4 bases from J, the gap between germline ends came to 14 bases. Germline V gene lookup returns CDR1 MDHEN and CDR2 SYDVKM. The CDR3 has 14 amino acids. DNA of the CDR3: TGTGCCAGCAGTCCTTCAGGGGTTTTCACTGAAGCTTTCTTT. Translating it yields CASSPSGVFTEAFF.

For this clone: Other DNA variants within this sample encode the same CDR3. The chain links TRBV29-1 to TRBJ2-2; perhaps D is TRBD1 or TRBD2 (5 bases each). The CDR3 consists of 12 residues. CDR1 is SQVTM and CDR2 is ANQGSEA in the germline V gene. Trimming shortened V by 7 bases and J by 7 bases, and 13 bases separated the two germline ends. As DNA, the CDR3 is TGCAGCGGTTTAGGTGGGGGCGGGGAGCTGTTTTTT. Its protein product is CSGLGGGGELFF.

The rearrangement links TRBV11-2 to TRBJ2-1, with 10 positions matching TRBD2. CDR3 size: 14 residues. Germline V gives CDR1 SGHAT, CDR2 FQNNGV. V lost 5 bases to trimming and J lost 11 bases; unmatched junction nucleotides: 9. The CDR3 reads CASSPRGLAIQQFF. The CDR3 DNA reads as TGTGCCAGCAGCCCGCGGGGACTAGCGATCCAGCAGTTCTTC.

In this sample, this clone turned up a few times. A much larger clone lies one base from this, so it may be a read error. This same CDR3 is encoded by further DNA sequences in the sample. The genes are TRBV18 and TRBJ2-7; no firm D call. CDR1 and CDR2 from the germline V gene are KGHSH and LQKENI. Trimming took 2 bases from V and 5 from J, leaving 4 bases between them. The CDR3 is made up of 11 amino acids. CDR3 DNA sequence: TGTGCCAGCTCACCAGGCCACGAGCAGTACTTC. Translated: CASSPGHEQYF.

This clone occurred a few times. CDR3 DNA: TGTGCCAGCAAAGGGGCCATTGAAGCTTTCTTT. It yields the protein CASKGAIEAFF. The chain has TRBV6-1 and TRBJ1-1; tentatively, D is TRBD1 (5 bases). Germline V gene sequence: CDR1 MNHNS, CDR2 SASEGT. V was trimmed by 7 bases and J by 7 bases, leaving 10 bases between them. This CDR3 spans 11 amino acids.

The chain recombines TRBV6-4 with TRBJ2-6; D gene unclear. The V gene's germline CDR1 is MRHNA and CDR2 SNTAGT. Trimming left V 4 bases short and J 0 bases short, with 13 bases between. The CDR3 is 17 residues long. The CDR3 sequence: CASSGDTNPSGANVLTF. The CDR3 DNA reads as TGTGCCAGCAGTGGCGACACGAACCCCTCTGGGGCCAACGTCCTGACTTTC.

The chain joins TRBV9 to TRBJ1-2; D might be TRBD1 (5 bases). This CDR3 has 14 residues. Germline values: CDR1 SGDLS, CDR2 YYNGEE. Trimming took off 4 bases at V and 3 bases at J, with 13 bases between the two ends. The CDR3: CASSPGAVDYGYTF. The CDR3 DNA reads TGTGCCAGCAGCCCCGGGGCCGTAGACTATGGCTACACCTTC.

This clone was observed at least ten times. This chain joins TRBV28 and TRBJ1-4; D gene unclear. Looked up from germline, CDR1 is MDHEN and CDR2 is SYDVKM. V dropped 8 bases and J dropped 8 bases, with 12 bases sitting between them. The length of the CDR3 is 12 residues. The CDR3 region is CASSDRLEKLFF. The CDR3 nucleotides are TGTGCCAGCTCGGATCGGTTGGAAAAACTGTTTTTT. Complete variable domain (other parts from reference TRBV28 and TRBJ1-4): DVKVTQSSRYLVKRTGEKVFLECVQDMDHENMFWYRQDPGLGLRLIYFSYDVKMKEKGDIPEGYSVSREKKERFSLILESASTNQTSMYLCASSDRLEKLFFGSGTQLSVL.

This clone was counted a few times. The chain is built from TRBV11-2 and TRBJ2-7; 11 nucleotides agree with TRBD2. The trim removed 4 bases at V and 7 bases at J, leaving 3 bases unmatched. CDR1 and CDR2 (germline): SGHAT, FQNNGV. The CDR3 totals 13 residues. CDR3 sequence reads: CASSYRTSGEQYF. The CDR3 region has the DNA TGTGCCAGCAGCTACAGGACTAGCGGGGAGCAGTACTTC. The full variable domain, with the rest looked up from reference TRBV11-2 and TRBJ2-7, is EAGVAQSPRYKIIEKRQSVAFWCNPISGHATLYWYQQILGQGPKLLIQFQNNGVVDDSQLPKDRFSAERLKGVDSTLKIQPAKLEDSAVYLCASSYRTSGEQYFGPGTRLTVT.

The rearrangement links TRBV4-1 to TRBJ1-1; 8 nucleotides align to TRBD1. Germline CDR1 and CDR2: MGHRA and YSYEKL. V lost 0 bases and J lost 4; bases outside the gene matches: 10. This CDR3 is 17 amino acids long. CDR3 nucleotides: TGCGCCAGCAGCCAAGATGGGCGGACAGGGAAGGTCACTGAAGCTTTCTTT. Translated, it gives CASSQDGRTGKVTEAFF.

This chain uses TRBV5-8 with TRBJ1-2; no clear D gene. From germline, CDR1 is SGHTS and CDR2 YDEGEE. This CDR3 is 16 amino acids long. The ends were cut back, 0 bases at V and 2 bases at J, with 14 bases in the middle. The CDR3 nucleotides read TGTGCCAGCAGCTTGGCCATTGGCAGTGCAAACTATGGCTACACCTTC. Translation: CASSLAIGSANYGYTF. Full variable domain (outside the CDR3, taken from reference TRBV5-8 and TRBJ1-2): EAGVTQSPTHLIKTRGQQATLRCSPISGHTSVYWYQQALGLGLQFLLWYDEGEERNRGNFPPRFSGRQFPNYSSELNVNALELEDSALYLCASSLAIGSANYGYTFGSGTRLTVV.

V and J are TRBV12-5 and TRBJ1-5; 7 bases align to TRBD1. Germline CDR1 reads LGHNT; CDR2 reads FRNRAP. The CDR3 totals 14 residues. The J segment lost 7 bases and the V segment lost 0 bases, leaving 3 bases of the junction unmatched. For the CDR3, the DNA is TGTGCTAGTGGTTTGGTGGGAGGGGGCCAGCCCCAGCATTTT. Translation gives CASGLVGGGQPQHF. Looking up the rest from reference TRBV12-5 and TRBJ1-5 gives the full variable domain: DARVTQTPRHKVTEMGQEVTMRCQPILGHNTVFWYRQTMMQGLELLAYFRNRAPLDDSGMPKDRFSAEMPDATLATLKIQPSEPRDSAVYFCASGLVGGGQPQHFGDGTRLSIL.

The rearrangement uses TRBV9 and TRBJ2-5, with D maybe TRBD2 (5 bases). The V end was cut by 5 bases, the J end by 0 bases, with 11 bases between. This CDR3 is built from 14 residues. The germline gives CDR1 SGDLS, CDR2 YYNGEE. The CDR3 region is CASSRESYQETQYF. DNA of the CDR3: TGTGCCAGCAGTCGGGAATCGTACCAAGAGACCCAGTACTTC.